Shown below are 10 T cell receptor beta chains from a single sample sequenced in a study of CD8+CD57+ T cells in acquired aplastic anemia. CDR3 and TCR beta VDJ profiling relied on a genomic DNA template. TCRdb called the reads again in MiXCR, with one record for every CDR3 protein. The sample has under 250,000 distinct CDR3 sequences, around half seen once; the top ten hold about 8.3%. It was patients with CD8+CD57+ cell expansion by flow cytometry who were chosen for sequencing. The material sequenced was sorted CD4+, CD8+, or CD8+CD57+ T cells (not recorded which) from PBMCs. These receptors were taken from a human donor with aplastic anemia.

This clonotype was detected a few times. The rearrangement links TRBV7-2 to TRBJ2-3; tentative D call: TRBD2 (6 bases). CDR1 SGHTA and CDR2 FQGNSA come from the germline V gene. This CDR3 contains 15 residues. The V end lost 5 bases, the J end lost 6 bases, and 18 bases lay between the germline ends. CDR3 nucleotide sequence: TGTGCCAGCAGCCTTCGGGAGAGACCGTCCGATACGCAGTATTTT. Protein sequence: CASSLRERPSDTQYF.

The CDR3 protein is CASSLQDVQVPQHF. The CDR3 region has the DNA TGTGCCAGCAGCCTACAGGACGTCCAAGTGCCCCAGCATTTT. The V and J genes are TRBV2 and TRBJ1-5; D is perhaps TRBD1 (5 bases). The V end lost 6 bases, the J end lost 9 bases, and 18 bases lay between the germline ends. CDR1 is SNHLY, CDR2 FYNNEI, per germline. The CDR3 runs to 14 residues.

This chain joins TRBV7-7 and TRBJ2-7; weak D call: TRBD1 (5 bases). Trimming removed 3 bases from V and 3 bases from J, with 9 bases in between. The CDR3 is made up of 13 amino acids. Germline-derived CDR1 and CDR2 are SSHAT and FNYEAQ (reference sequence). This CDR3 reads CASSLDTNYEQYF. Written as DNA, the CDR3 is TGTGCCAGCAGCTTGGACACTAACTACGAGCAGTACTTC.

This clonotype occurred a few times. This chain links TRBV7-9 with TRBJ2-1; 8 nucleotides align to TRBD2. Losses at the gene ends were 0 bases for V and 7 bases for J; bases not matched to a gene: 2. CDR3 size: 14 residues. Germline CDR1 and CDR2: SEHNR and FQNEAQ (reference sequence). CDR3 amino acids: CASSLAAGGNEQFF. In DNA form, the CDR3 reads TGTGCCAGCAGCTTAGCGGCGGGAGGTAATGAGCAGTTCTTC.

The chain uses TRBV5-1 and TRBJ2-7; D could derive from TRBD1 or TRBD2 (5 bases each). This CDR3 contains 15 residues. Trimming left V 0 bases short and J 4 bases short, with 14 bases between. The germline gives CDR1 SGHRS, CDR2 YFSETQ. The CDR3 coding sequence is TGCGCCAGCAGCTTGGCCCCGTCGGGGCTGTACGAGCAGTACTTC. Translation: CASSLAPSGLYEQYF.

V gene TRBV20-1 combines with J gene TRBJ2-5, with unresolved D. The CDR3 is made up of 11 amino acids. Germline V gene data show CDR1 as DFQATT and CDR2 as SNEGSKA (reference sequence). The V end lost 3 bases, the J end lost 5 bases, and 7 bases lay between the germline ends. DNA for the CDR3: TGCAGTGCTAGGCAGTATGAGACCCAGTACTTC. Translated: CSARQYETQYF.

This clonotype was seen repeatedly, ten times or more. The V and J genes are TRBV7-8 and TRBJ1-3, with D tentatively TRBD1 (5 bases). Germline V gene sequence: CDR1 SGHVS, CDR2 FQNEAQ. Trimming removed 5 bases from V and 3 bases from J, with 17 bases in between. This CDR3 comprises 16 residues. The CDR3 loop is CASSPNSDSRGNTIYF. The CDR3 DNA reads TGTGCCAGCAGCCCGAATTCAGACAGCCGTGGAAACACCATATATTTT.

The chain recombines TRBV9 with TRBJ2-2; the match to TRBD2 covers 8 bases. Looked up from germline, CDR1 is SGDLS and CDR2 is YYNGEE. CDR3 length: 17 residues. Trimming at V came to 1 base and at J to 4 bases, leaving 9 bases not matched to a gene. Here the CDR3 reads CASSVLSRGAATGELFF. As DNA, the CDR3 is TGTGCCAGCAGCGTACTATCGCGGGGGGCCGCCACCGGGGAGCTGTTTTTT.

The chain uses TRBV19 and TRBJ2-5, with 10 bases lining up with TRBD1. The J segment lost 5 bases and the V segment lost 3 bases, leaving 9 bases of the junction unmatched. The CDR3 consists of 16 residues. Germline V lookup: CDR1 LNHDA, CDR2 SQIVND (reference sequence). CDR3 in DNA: TGTGCCAGTAGTATCGGGACAGGGGATGGGGGGGAGACCCAGTACTTC. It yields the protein CASSIGTGDGGETQYF.

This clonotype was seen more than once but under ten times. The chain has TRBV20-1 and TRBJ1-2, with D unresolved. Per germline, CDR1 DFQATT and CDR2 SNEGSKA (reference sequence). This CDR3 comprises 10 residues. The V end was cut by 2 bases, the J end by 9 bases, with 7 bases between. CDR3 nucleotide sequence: TGCAGTGCTAGAAGCGGGAGCTACACCTTC. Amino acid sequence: CSARSGSYTF.